This paragraph covers one TCR beta chain sequence. This specimen belongs to a study of blood T cells in healthy people across ages. Investigators took 8.5 to 10 milliliters of peripheral blood from every donor. Extraction of total RNA produced a minimum of 5.5 micrograms from each sample. Primed by a sample-barcoded 5' primer and a J-beta primer mix, a second PCR proceeded for about 7 to 11 cycles. From the 5' RACE reads, TCRdb called clonotypes with MiXCR, one entry per CDR3 protein. The top ten clones hold roughly 25% of a sample with hundreds of thousands of distinct CDR3 sequences, about 61% of them seen once. Germline V gene lookup returns CDR1 SGHVS and CDR2 FNYEAQ. Trimming took 1 base from V and 0 from J, leaving 13 bases between them. CDR3 length: 17 amino acids.

V usage is TRBV7-6 and J usage is TRBJ2-1, with D possibly TRBD1 on 5 matching bases. The sequence was obtained from a man between 40 and 49 years old in good health. The sample taken for sequencing was blood. This chain's CDR3 is CASSLDSPGYSYNEQFF. The DNA of the CDR3 is TGTGCCAGCAGCTTAGATTCCCCAGGGTACTCCTACAATGAGCAGTTCTTC.